Following are 16 T cell receptor beta chains from one sample sequenced in a study of identical twins. TCRdb reprocessed the 5' RACE reads via MiXCR and lists one record per CDR3 protein. The table includes about 480,000 distinct CDR3 sequences, 14% detected once. These data are also associated with another study on yellow fever vaccine responses in identical twins.

The sequencing input was CD4+ T cells sorted from blood. The source is a woman younger than 35 in good health.

The rearrangement uses TRBV20-1 and TRBJ2-7; 8 nucleotides line up with TRBD2. The CDR3 is 17 amino acids. V lost 4 bases and J lost 1; bases outside the gene matches: 15. CDR1 DFQATT and CDR2 SNEGSKA come from the germline V gene (reference sequence). As DNA, the CDR3 is TGCAGTGCTACCCCACCGGGAGGGGTAGCGGGATCCTACGAGCAGTACTTC. It encodes CSATPPGGVAGSYEQYF.

This clonotype came up a few times. The rearrangement uses TRBV24-1 and TRBJ2-5; D is uncertain. Trimming took off 3 bases at V and 5 bases at J, with 9 bases between the two ends. Germline V lookup: CDR1 KGHDR, CDR2 SFDVKD. The CDR3 is 13 amino acids. CDR3 nucleotide sequence: TGTGCCACCAGTGATGCCCCGATCGAGACCCAGTACTTC. Its translation: CATSDAPIETQYF.

This clonotype was observed a handful of times. The rearrangement uses TRBV10-2 and TRBJ2-1; TRBD2 matches 7 bases. The V gene end was trimmed by 3 bases and the J gene end by 5 bases; junction bases not matched to a gene: 7. CDR3 length equals 15 residues. The V gene's germline CDR1 is WSHSY and CDR2 SAAADI. CDR3 region: CASSDGGGLHNEQFF. The CDR3 DNA reads TGCGCCAGCAGTGACGGCGGGGGATTGCACAATGAGCAGTTCTTC.

This clonotype appeared a few times. V is TRBV3-1 and J is TRBJ2-2; D gene ambiguous. The V and J ends lost 2 bases and 6 bases respectively, with 10 bases between them. The V gene's germline CDR1 is LGHDT and CDR2 YNNKEL (reference sequence). The CDR3 length is 14 residues. This chain's CDR3 is CASSQRAQSGELFF. CDR3 DNA: TGTGCCAGCAGCCAAAGGGCCCAGTCCGGGGAGCTGTTTTTT.

The chain employs TRBV4-1 and TRBJ1-1; D unclear. Germline CDR1 reads MGHRA; CDR2 reads YSYEKL. The CDR3 contains 12 residues. V was shortened by 1 base and J by 3 bases, with 3 bases between the two germline ends. The CDR3 is CASSQVYTEAFF. CDR3 DNA sequence: TGCGCCAGCAGCCAAGTATACACTGAAGCTTTCTTT.

J is TRBJ2-3 and V is TRBV4-2, with D maybe TRBD2 (5 bases). The CDR3 runs 15 residues. Trimming removed 3 bases at V and 2 bases at J, with 12 bases between. The germline V gene encodes CDR1 LGHNA and CDR2 YNFKEQ. The CDR3 loop reads CASSHVQAATDTQYF. The CDR3 nucleotides are TGTGCCAGCAGCCATGTACAAGCGGCCACAGATACGCAGTATTTT.

The chain is built from TRBV7-9 and TRBJ1-6; D is uncertain. Per germline, CDR1 SEHNR and CDR2 FQNEAQ (reference sequence). V was cut by 3 bases and J by 6 bases, with 3 bases left in between. The CDR3 is 12 residues long. The CDR3 DNA sequence: TGTGCCAGCAGCTTCTCTAATTCACCCCTCCACTTT. This sequence encodes CASSFSNSPLHF.

The chain has TRBV7-2 and TRBJ2-4; D gene ambiguous. In germline, CDR1 is SGHTA, CDR2 FQGNSA. V shed 2 bases and J shed 8 bases, with 13 bases lying between them. CDR3 length: 14 amino acids. DNA of the CDR3: TGTGCCAGCAGCTTAAGGGAAAGTTCGGACATTCAGTACTTC. Its translation: CASSLRESSDIQYF.

The chain recombines TRBV3-1 with TRBJ2-5, with D perhaps matching TRBD1 (6 bases). This CDR3 is 16 amino acids long. Trimming pared 6 bases from V and 1 base from J, leaving 18 bases between. The germline CDR1 and CDR2 sequences are LGHDT and YNNKEL (reference sequence). The CDR3 DNA is TGTGCCAGCAGGAAGGGGGTGACAGAAGTCCAAGAGACCCAGTACTTC. Protein product: CASRKGVTEVQETQYF.

The genes are TRBV12-3 or TRBV12-4 and TRBJ2-5; 10 bases fit TRBD2. Unmatched junction bases numbered 11, after V lost 5 bases and J lost 5 bases. CDR3 length equals 16 residues. Written as DNA, the CDR3 is TGTGCCAGCAGTCCTGGGGTAGCGGGAGGTGCGGAGACCCAGTACTTC. Its translation: CASSPGVAGGAETQYF.

This clonotype came up many times. This chain uses TRBV15 with TRBJ2-3; D perhaps matches TRBD1 (6 bases). V was trimmed by 1 base and J by 3 bases, leaving 17 bases between them. Germline CDR1 reads LNHNV; CDR2 reads YYDKDF (reference sequence). CDR3 length: 17 residues. This chain's CDR3 is CATSRAKTGYGTDTQYF. Written as DNA, the CDR3 is TGTGCCACCAGCAGAGCTAAAACAGGGTATGGAACAGATACGCAGTATTTT.

This clonotype occurred a few times. The CDR3 nucleotides read TGCAGTGCTAGGGAGTGGGGCGGACTAGCGGTCGGCTACGAGCAGTACTTC. Translation gives CSAREWGGLAVGYEQYF. The chain joins TRBV20-1 to TRBJ2-7, with 10 bases fitting TRBD2. Germline V gene lookup returns CDR1 DFQATT and CDR2 SNEGSKA (reference sequence). Trimming took 3 bases from V and 3 from J; bases not matched to a gene: 14. This CDR3 is built from 17 residues.

This clonotype was counted many times. The chain couples TRBV15 to TRBJ2-3, with 7 nucleotides matching TRBD1. V shed 4 bases, J shed 2 bases, and the junction held 6 bases outside the gene matches. The CDR3 consists of 15 residues. CDR1 is LNHNV, CDR2 YYDKDF, per germline (reference sequence). The CDR3 sequence is CATSKGTGDTDTQYF. CDR3 nucleotide sequence: TGTGCCACCAGCAAAGGAACAGGGGACACAGATACGCAGTATTTT. Looking up the rest from reference TRBV15 and TRBJ2-3 gives the full variable domain: DAMVIQNPRYQVTQFGKPVTLSCSQTLNHNVMYWYQQKSSQAPKLLFHYYDKDFNNEADTPDNFQSRRPNTSFCFLDIRSPGLGDTAMYLCATSKGTGDTDTQYFGPGTRLTVL.

This chain uses TRBV28 with TRBJ1-6; D ambiguous. Trimming cost V 7 bases and J 7 bases, with 11 bases left between them. The CDR3 spans 13 residues. Germline CDR1 reads MDHEN; CDR2 reads SYDVKM. CDR3 region: CASTMGRNSPLHF. The CDR3 DNA sequence: TGTGCCAGCACTATGGGTCGGAATTCACCCCTCCACTTT.

This clonotype was seen ten or more times. This rearrangement joins TRBV12-3 or TRBV12-4 to TRBJ2-3; 7 nucleotides line up with TRBD1. Losses at the gene ends were 3 bases for V and 5 bases for J; bases not matched to a gene: 2. The CDR3 runs 13 residues. Here the CDR3 reads CASSLAGGDTQYF. The DNA of the CDR3 is TGTGCCAGCAGTTTGGCAGGGGGAGATACGCAGTATTTT.

This clonotype was observed a few times. The chain recombines TRBV7-9 with TRBJ2-2, with D maybe TRBD1 (6 bases). The germline CDR1 and CDR2 sequences are SEHNR and FQNEAQ (reference sequence). The CDR3 covers 17 residues. The V end was cut by 2 bases, the J end by 1 base, with 14 bases between. CDR3 amino acids: CASSLQAGTLNTGELFF. In DNA form, the CDR3 reads TGTGCCAGCAGCTTACAAGCCGGGACACTGAACACCGGGGAGCTGTTTTTT.